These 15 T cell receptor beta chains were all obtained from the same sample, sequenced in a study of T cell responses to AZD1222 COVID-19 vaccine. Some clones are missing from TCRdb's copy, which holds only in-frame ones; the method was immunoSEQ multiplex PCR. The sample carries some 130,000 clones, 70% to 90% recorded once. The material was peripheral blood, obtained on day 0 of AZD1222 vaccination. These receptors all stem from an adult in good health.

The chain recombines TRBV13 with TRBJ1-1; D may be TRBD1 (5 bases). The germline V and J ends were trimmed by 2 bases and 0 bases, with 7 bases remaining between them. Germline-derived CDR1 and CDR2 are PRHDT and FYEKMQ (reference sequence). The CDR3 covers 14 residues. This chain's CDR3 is CASSLQGVNTEAFF. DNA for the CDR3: TGTGCCAGCAGCTTACAGGGAGTGAACACTGAAGCTTTCTTT.

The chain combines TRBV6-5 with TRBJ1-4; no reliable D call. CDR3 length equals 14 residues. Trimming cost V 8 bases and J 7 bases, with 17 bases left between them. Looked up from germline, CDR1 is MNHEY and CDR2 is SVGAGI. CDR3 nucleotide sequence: TGTGCCAGCCTCGAAGCCCTTTGGGGTGAAAAACTGTTTTTT. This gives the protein CASLEALWGEKLFF.

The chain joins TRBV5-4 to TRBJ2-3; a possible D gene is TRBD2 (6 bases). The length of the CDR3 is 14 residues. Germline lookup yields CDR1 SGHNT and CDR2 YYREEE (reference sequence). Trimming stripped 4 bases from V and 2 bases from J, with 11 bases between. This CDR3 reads CASSASEITDTQYF. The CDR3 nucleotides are TGTGCCAGCAGCGCTAGCGAGATCACAGATACGCAGTATTTT.

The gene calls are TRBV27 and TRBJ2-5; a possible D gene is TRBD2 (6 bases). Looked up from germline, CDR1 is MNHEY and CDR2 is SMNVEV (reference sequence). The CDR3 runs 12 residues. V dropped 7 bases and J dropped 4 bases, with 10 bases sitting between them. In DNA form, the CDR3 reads TGTGCCAGCACCATGGGAGGAGAGACCCAGTACTTC. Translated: CASTMGGETQYF.

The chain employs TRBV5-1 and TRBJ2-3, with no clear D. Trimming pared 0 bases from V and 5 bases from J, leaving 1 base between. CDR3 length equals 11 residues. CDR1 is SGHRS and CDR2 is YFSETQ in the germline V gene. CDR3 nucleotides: TGCGCCAGCAGCTTGGGAGATACGCAGTATTTT. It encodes CASSLGDTQYF.

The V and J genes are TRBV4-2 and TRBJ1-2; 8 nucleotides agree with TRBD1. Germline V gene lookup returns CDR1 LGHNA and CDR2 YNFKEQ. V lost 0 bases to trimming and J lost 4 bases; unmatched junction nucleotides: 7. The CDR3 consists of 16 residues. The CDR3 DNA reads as TGTGCCAGCAGCCAAGATGGGGGACAGGTACTCTATGGCTACACCTTC. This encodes CASSQDGGQVLYGYTF.

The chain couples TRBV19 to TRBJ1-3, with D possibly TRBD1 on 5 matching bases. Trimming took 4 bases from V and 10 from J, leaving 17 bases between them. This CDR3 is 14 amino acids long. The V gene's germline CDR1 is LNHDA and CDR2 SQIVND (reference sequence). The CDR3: CASSTRDGLSTIYF. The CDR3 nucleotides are TGTGCCAGTAGTACTCGGGACGGCCTCTCGACCATATATTTT.

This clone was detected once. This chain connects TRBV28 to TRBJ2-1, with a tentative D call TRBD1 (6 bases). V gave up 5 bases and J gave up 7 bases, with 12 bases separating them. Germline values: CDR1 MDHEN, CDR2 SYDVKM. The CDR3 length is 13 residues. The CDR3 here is CASSGQIRNEQFF. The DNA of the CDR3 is TGTGCCAGCAGTGGACAGATAAGAAATGAGCAGTTCTTC. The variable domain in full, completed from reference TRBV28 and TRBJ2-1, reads DVKVTQSSRYLVKRTGEKVFLECVQDMDHENMFWYRQDPGLGLRLIYFSYDVKMKEKGDIPEGYSVSREKKERFSLILESASTNQTSMYLCASSGQIRNEQFFGPGTRLTVL.

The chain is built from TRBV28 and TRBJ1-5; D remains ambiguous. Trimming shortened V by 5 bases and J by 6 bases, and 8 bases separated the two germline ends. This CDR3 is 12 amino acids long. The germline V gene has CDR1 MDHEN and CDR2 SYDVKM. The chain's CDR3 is CASSAIFQPQHF. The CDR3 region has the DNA TGTGCCAGCAGTGCTATCTTTCAGCCCCAGCATTTT.

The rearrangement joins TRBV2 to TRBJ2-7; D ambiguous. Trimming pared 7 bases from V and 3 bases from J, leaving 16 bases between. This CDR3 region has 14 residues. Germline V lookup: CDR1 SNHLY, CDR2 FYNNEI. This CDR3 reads CASTIRAIYYEQYF. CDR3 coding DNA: TGTGCCAGCACCATCCGGGCAATTTACTACGAGCAGTACTTC.

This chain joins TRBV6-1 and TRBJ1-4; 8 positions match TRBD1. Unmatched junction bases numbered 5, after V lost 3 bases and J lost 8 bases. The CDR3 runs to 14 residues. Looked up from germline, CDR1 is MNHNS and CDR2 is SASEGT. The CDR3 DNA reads TGTGCCAGCAGTGACGGACAGGGAGGGGAAAAACTGTTTTTT. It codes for CASSDGQGGEKLFF.

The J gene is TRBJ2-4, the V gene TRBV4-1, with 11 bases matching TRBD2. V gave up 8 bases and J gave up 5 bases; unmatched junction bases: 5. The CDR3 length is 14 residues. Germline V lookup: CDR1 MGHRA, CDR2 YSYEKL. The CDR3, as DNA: TGCGCCAGCCGGGGACTAGCGGACGAAAACATTCAGTACTTC. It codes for CASRGLADENIQYF.

The DNA for the CDR3 is TGTGCCAGCGGCGTGGGGAGTACTGAAGCTTTCTTT. It is translated as CASGVGSTEAFF. The gene calls are TRBV28 and TRBJ1-1; D gene uncertain. CDR3 size: 12 residues. Germline V gene sequence: CDR1 MDHEN, CDR2 SYDVKM. V dropped 8 bases and J dropped 5 bases, with 12 bases sitting between them. Supplemented by reference TRBV28 and TRBJ1-1, the full variable domain reads DVKVTQSSRYLVKRTGEKVFLECVQDMDHENMFWYRQDPGLGLRLIYFSYDVKMKEKGDIPEGYSVSREKKERFSLILESASTNQTSMYLCASGVGSTEAFFGQGTRLTVV.

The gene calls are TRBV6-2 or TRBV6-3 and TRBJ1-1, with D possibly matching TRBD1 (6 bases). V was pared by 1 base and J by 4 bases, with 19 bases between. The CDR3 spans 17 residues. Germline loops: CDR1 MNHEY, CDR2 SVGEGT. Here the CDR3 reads CASSYFPWGGAGTEAFF. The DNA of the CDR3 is TGTGCCAGCAGTTACTTCCCGTGGGGGGGCGCGGGCACTGAAGCTTTCTTT.

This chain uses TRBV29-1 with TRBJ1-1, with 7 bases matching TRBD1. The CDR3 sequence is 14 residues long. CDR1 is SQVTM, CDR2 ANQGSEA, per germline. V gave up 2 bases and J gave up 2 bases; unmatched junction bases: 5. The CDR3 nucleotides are TGCAGCGTTGAACTTAGGGGGCGAAACACTGAAGCTTTCTTT. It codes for CSVELRGRNTEAFF.